The 17 T cell receptor beta chains below come from one sample, sequenced in a study of T-cell memory formation after mild COVID-19. TCRdb processed the 5' RACE reads anew with MiXCR; each CDR3 protein has one entry. The sample contains 450,000 to 650,000 distinct CDR3 sequences, more than 15% of which appear only once. Sequenced input: PBMCs or a T cell subset sorted from them (not recorded which). Every receptor here comes from an adult woman who had mild COVID-19 (a few samples of this study predate the infection). Cell type and time point are not known.

The CDR3 DNA follows: TGTGCCAGCAGCTTAGTCTATCAGGGCGACTACGAGCAGTACTTC. As protein: CASSLVYQGDYEQYF. V gene TRBV11-2 combines with J gene TRBJ2-7; possibly TRBD1 for D (5 bases). The V gene lost 1 base and the J gene lost 3 bases, with 13 bases spanning the gap. Germline loops: CDR1 SGHAT, CDR2 FQNNGV. The CDR3 spans 15 residues.

The chain couples TRBV6-5 to TRBJ2-2; D is undetermined. The germline V and J ends were trimmed by 7 bases and 3 bases, with 9 bases remaining between them. The CDR3 runs to 13 residues. The germline CDR1 and CDR2 sequences are MNHEY and SVGAGI. The CDR3 spells CASKVADTGELFF. The CDR3 region has the DNA TGTGCCAGCAAAGTCGCGGACACCGGGGAGCTGTTTTTT.

A few counts support this clonotype. The V and J genes are TRBV2 and TRBJ2-7, with 10 bases lining up with TRBD1. V shed 4 bases, J shed 7 bases, and the junction held 10 bases outside the gene matches. CDR3 length equals 15 residues. Germline loops: CDR1 SNHLY, CDR2 FYNNEI. The chain's CDR3 is CASSAPGQGSWEQYF. The CDR3 DNA is TGTGCCAGCAGTGCTCCGGGACAGGGGTCTTGGGAGCAGTACTTC.

The rearrangement joins TRBV27 to TRBJ1-4; the match to TRBD1 covers 7 bases. The CDR3 runs 14 residues. The trim removed 6 bases at V and 3 bases at J, leaving 4 bases unmatched. The germline V gene encodes CDR1 MNHEY and CDR2 SMNVEV (reference sequence). The CDR3 sequence is CASSWDRSNEKLFF. The CDR3 nucleotides are TGTGCCAGCAGCTGGGACAGATCTAATGAAAAACTGTTTTTT.

The rearrangement uses TRBV6-2 or TRBV6-3 and TRBJ2-1; 12 bases are shared with TRBD2. This CDR3 has 15 residues. The germline V gene has CDR1 MNHEY and CDR2 SVGEGT. The junction had 4 bases not matched to a gene; V was cut back by 2 bases and J by 8 bases. CDR3: CASSYLAGGSDEQFF. Here the CDR3 DNA reads TGTGCCAGCAGTTACCTAGCGGGAGGGAGCGATGAGCAGTTCTTC.

This clonotype appeared many times. The chain employs TRBV12-3 or TRBV12-4 and TRBJ2-1; no reliable D call. CDR3 length: 11 amino acids. Trimming took 2 bases from V and 8 from J, leaving 4 bases between them. The CDR3 reads CASSLLHEQFF. The CDR3 region has the DNA TGTGCCAGCAGTTTACTCCATGAGCAGTTCTTC.

This chain uses TRBV11-2 with TRBJ2-7; 8 positions match TRBD1. CDR1 SGHAT and CDR2 FQNNGV come from the germline V gene. V lost 8 bases and J lost 4; bases outside the gene matches: 10. The CDR3 extends over 14 amino acids. CDR3 DNA sequence: TGTGCCAGCGGGCCATGGACAGGGTTTTACGAGCAGTACTTC. It is translated as CASGPWTGFYEQYF. Based on the CDR3 plus reference TRBV11-2 and TRBJ2-7, the full variable domain is EAGVAQSPRYKIIEKRQSVAFWCNPISGHATLYWYQQILGQGPKLLIQFQNNGVVDDSQLPKDRFSAERLKGVDSTLKIQPAKLEDSAVYLCASGPWTGFYEQYFGPGTRLTVT.

The V gene is TRBV6-2 or TRBV6-3, the J gene TRBJ1-5; 9 bases match TRBD1. The CDR3 runs to 16 residues. CDR1 is MNHEY, CDR2 SVGEGT, per germline. With 5 bases clipped from V and 4 bases from J, the junction kept 9 bases outside the gene matches. CDR3 region: CASSASGTGRNQPQHF. The CDR3 coding sequence is TGTGCCAGCAGTGCCTCGGGGACAGGGCGTAATCAGCCCCAGCATTTT.

The chain uses TRBV7-9 and TRBJ2-5; a weak D match, TRBD1 (6 bases). The CDR3 runs 15 residues. Trimming removed 1 base from V and 5 bases from J, with 14 bases in between. Germline CDR1 is SEHNR and CDR2 is FQNEAQ (reference sequence). CDR3 residues: CASSLGTAPPETQYF. As DNA, the CDR3 is TGTGCCAGCAGCTTAGGGACAGCCCCTCCGGAGACCCAGTACTTC.

This rearrangement joins TRBV20-1 to TRBJ2-7; 10 bases fit TRBD2. The CDR3 covers 16 residues. V trimming: 0 bases; J trimming: 2 bases; junction bases outside the gene matches: 7. Germline-derived CDR1 and CDR2 are DFQATT and SNEGSKA (reference sequence). CDR3 amino acids: CSARDTGTSATYEQYF. The CDR3 coding sequence is TGCAGTGCTAGAGATACCGGGACTAGCGCTACCTACGAGCAGTACTTC.

This chain uses TRBV5-6 with TRBJ2-6; D is uncertain. CDR3 length: 15 residues. Germline assignment: CDR1 SGHDT and CDR2 YYEEEE. The ends were cut back, 7 bases at V and 0 bases at J, with 11 bases in the middle. The CDR3 coding sequence is TGTGCCAGCGCCATCCGTGGCTCTGGGGCCAACGTCCTGACTTTC. Protein sequence: CASAIRGSGANVLTF.

This clonotype was observed a handful of times. The chain couples TRBV5-4 to TRBJ2-1; 8 nucleotides align to TRBD2. Germline V CDR1 and CDR2: SGHNT, YYREEE (reference sequence). Trimming took 0 bases from V and 8 from J; bases not matched to a gene: 7. CDR3 length: 15 amino acids. CDR3 region: CASSLVVAGLDEQFF. The DNA for the CDR3 is TGTGCCAGCAGCTTGGTGGTAGCGGGGTTAGATGAGCAGTTCTTC.

The rearrangement joins TRBV7-9 to TRBJ2-3, with D hard to call. V was trimmed by 4 bases and J by 13 bases, leaving 12 bases between them. Germline values: CDR1 SEHNR, CDR2 FQNEAQ (reference sequence). This CDR3 has 11 residues. DNA of the CDR3: TGTGCCAGCAGCTCCGGGTCCGGAGAGTATTTT. The encoded protein is CASSSGSGEYF. Full variable domain (remainder filled in from reference TRBV7-9 and TRBJ2-3): DTGVSQNPRHKITKRGQNVTFRCDPISEHNRLYWYRQTLGQGPEFLTYFQNEAQLEKSRLLSDRFSAERPKGSFSTLEIQRTEQGDSAMYLCASSSGSGEYFGPGTRLTVL.

This clonotype was picked up a small number of times. This chain uses TRBV27 with TRBJ1-1, with D maybe TRBD1 (5 bases). The V end was cut by 7 bases, the J end by 3 bases, with 18 bases between. This CDR3 has 15 residues. The germline V gene has CDR1 MNHEY and CDR2 SMNVEV (reference sequence). CDR3 in amino acids: CASKLGQTADTEAFF. Here the CDR3 DNA reads TGTGCCAGCAAACTGGGGCAGACGGCGGACACTGAAGCTTTCTTT.

This clonotype was picked up a small number of times. The rearrangement uses TRBV7-3 and TRBJ1-1, with a weak D call TRBD1 (5 bases). Germline assignment: CDR1 SGHTA and CDR2 FQGTGA. The CDR3 is 13 residues long. Trimming stripped 5 bases from V and 4 bases from J, with 11 bases between. In DNA, the CDR3 is TGTGCCAGCAGCACTGACAGAGGCACTGAAGCTTTCTTT. As protein: CASSTDRGTEAFF. The entire variable domain, with the rest obtained from reference TRBV7-3 and TRBJ1-1, is as follows: GAGVSQTPSNKVTEKGKYVELRCDPISGHTALYWYRQSLGQGPEFLIYFQGTGAADDSGLPNDRFFAVRPEGSVSTLKIQRTERGDSAVYLCASSTDRGTEAFFGQGTRLTVV.

This clonotype has only a few counts. This chain connects TRBV7-9 to TRBJ1-1; tentatively, D is TRBD1 (5 bases). Trimming stripped 5 bases from V and 10 bases from J, with 14 bases between. The CDR3 extends over 12 amino acids. Per germline, CDR1 SEHNR and CDR2 FQNEAQ (reference sequence). In DNA form, the CDR3 reads TGTGCCAGCAGCCTCACCCGGGGGGTAGCTTTCTTT. Its protein product is CASSLTRGVAFF.

J is TRBJ2-3 and V is TRBV7-7, with D hard to call. Germline V CDR1 and CDR2: SSHAT, FNYEAQ (reference sequence). The CDR3 is made up of 14 amino acids. CDR3 sequence: CAVSSDFSTDTQYF. CDR3 bases: TGTGCTGTTTCGAGCGACTTTAGCACAGATACGCAGTATTTT.